This T cell receptor (beta chain) was found in a study of spatial heterogeneity in lung cancer. Overall study context: Alpha-chain sequences were consistently detected in smaller numbers than beta-chain sequences. Raw-read counts averaged over ten per unique TCR and UMI combination.

CDR1 is LNHNV and CDR2 is YYDKDF in the germline V gene (reference sequence). Trimming cost V 0 bases and J 1 base; bases outside gene matches: 14. The CDR3 totals 20 residues. Documented time point: sample taken at primary tumor resection. Tumor, nontumor lung or frozen PBMC supplied whole RNA that was sequenced unsorted. The donors were 72 patients with non-small cell lung cancer that was early-stage and untreated. Unique molecular identifiers tagged every individual TCR cDNA molecule. MiXCR, applied by TCRdb to the 5' RACE reads, yields one record per CDR3 protein. The sample has about 45,000 distinct CDR3 sequences, 6.5% to 8.5% seen once. This clonotype was observed many times.

Source: PBMCs, taken at surgery. The receptor's source is a female donor with early-stage non-small cell lung cancer. The chain combines TRBV15 with TRBJ2-4; the match to TRBD2 covers 8 bases. CDR3 sequence: CATSRDASGGGSLAKNIQYF. CDR3 DNA: TGTGCCACCAGCAGAGATGCAAGCGGGGGAGGGTCTCTGGCCAAAAACATTCAGTACTTC.